The entry that follows covers one T cell receptor beta chain sequence. The data were produced by immunoSEQ multiplex PCR, yet TCRdb's version contains in-frame clones alone and is incomplete. This table has a few hundred thousand clones, around 90% appearing once. The data were taken from a study of blood T cell repertoires in COVID-19. Background on the study: Sample material is recorded as cDNA or gDNA derived from T cells, B-cell-depleted T cells, or PBMCs.

The V and J ends lost 0 bases and 5 bases, in that order; junction bases with no gene match: 5. Germline assignment: CDR1 LNHDA and CDR2 SQIVND (reference sequence). The CDR3 contains 15 residues. The sample was peripheral blood. The V and J genes are TRBV19 and TRBJ1-1, with TRBD1 matching 8 bases. The origin of this receptor is a man aged 18 to 30 with COVID-19, enrolled during active disease. The CDR3 loop is CASSIDGQGWTEAFF. Here the CDR3 DNA reads TGTGCCAGTAGTATAGATGGACAGGGTTGGACTGAAGCTTTCTTT.